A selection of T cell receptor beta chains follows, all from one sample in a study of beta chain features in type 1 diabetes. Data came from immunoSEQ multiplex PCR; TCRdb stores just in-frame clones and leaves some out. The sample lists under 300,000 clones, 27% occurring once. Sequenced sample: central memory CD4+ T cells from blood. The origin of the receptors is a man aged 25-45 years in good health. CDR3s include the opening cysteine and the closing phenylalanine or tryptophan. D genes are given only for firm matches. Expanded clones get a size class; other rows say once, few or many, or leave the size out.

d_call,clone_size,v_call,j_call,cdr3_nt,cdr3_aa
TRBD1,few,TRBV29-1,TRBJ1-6,TGCAGCGTCGCAGGGGGCTATAATTCACCCCTCCACTTT,CSVAGGYNSPLHF
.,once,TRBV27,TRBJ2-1,TGTGCCAGCAGTATCAGGGGAGACCACAATGAGCAGTTCTTC,CASSIRGDHNEQFF
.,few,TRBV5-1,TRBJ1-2,TGCGCCAGCAGCACCGGGCCCCCTAACTATGGCTACACCTTC,CASSTGPPNYGYTF
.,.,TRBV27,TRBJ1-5,TGTGCCAGCAGGCGGAGCAATAGCAATCAGCCCCAGCATTTT,CASRRSNSNQPQHF
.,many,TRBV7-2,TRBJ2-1,TGTGCCAGCAGCTTAGCGCCCGGGGGAGGCAATGAGCAGTTCTTC,CASSLAPGGGNEQFF
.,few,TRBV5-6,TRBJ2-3,TGTGCCAGCAGTCGGGGGTTGTGGACAGGCACAGATACGCAGTATTTT,CASSRGLWTGTDTQYF
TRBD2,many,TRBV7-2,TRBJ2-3,TGTGCCAGCAGCGTTGATAGAGCGGGAGGGACGGAGTATTTT,CASSVDRAGGTEYF
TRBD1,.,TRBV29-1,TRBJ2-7,TGCAGCGTTCGAGGGCAGGGGGCGTGGGAGCAGTACTTC,CSVRGQGAWEQYF
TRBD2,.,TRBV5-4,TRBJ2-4,TGTGCCAGCAGCTTAGCGGGGGGAGGTACCAAAAACATTCAGTACTTC,CASSLAGGGTKNIQYF
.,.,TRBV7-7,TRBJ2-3,TGTGCCAGCAGTCCCGGCAGGAGTATCACAGATACGCAGTATTTT,CASSPGRSITDTQYF
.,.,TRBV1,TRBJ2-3,TGCACCACCACACGCGGGATGTTAACAGATACGCAGTATTTT,CTTTRGMLTDTQYF
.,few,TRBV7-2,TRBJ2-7,TGTGCCAGCAGCCATTTGGACGTTTCCTACGAGCAGTACTTC,CASSHLDVSYEQYF
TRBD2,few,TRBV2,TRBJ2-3,TGTGCCAGCAGTCCTAACGGGCTAGCGGGAGCTACGCAGTATTTT,CASSPNGLAGATQYF
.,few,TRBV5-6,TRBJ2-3,TGTGCCAGCAGCTTGAAGGGCGGACCCGCCGATACGCAGTATTTT,CASSLKGGPADTQYF
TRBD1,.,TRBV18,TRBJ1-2,TGTGCCAGCTCACCCCCGACAGGGGTCTATGGCTACACCTTC,CASSPPTGVYGYTF
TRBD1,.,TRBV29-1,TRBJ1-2,TGCAGCGTGGGACAGGTAAAGGGCTACACCTTC,CSVGQVKGYTF
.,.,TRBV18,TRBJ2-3,TGTGCCAGCTCACCAATGGGGGAGGCCCCAGATACGCAGTATTTT,CASSPMGEAPDTQYF
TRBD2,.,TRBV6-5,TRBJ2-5,TGTGCCAGCAGTTCTCTAGCGGGAGGGGTAGAGACCCAGTACTTC,CASSSLAGGVETQYF
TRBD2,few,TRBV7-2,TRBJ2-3,TGTGCCAGCAGCTCAACTAGCGGTGGATTCACAGATACGCAGTATTTT,CASSSTSGGFTDTQYF
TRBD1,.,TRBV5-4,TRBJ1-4,TGTGCCAGCACCAGGGGTGGGACAGAAAATGAAAAACTGTTTTTT,CASTRGGTENEKLFF
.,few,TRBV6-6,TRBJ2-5,TGTGCCAGCAGTCCCCGGGGGACCCAAGAGACCCAGTACTTC,CASSPRGTQETQYF
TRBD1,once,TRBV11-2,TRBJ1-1,TGTGCCAGCAGCTTGGCACAGGGGTCTGCTTTCTTT,CASSLAQGSAFF
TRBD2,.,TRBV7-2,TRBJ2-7,TGTGCCAGCAGCTTAGCGGGAGGGTACGAGCAGTACTTC,CASSLAGGYEQYF
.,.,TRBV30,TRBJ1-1,TGTGCCTGGAGTAACAGGGATGAAGCTTTCTTT,CAWSNRDEAFF
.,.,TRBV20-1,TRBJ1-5,TGCAGTGCTAGACGGGGGGAGCCCCAGCATTTT,CSARRGEPQHF
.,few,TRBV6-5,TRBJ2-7,TGTGCCAGGGCCCAGGACAGTACCCTCGAGCAGTACTTC,CARAQDSTLEQYF
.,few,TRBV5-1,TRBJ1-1,TGCGCCAGCAGCAAGACCGGGACGGTAGTGACTGAAGCTTTCTTT,CASSKTGTVVTEAFF
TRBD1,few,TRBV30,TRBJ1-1,TGTGCCTGGAGTGCCGGGACAGCGAACACTGAAGCTTTCTTT,CAWSAGTANTEAFF
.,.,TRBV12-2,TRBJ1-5,TGTGCAAGTCGCCCGGCTAGGGGCAATCAGCCCCAGCATTTT,CASRPARGNQPQHF
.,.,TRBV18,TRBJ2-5,TGTGCCAGCTCGCAACAAGAGACCCAGTACTTC,CASSQQETQYF
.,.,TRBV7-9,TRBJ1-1,TGTGCCAGCAGCCTGGGGGGCATGAACACTGAAGCTTTCTTT,CASSLGGMNTEAFF
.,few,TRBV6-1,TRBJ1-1,TGTGCCAGCAGTGAAGCTTCGAGGGAACCAGCTTTCTTT,CASSEASREPAFF